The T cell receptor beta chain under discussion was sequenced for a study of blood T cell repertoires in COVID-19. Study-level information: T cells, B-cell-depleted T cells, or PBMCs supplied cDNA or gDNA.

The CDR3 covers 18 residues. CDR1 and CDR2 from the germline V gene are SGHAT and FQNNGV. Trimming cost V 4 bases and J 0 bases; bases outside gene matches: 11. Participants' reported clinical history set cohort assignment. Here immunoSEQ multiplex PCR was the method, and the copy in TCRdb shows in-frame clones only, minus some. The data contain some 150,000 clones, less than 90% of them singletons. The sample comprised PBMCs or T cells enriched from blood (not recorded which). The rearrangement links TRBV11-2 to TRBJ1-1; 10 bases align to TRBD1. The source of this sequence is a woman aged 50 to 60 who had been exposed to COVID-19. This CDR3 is CASSSSDRGYGLNTEAFF. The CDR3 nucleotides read TGTGCCAGCAGCTCCTCGGACAGGGGGTACGGGTTGAACACTGAAGCTTTCTTT.